The 17 T cell receptor beta chains listed next were all sequenced from one sample in a study of monozygotic twins with cystic fibrosis. Only in-frame clones appear in the TCRdb table, and some are missing; sequencing was by immunoSEQ multiplex PCR. The top ten hold roughly 0.15% of the sample, which has about 22,000 clones, 97% seen once. Sequencing was carried out using blood. The receptors here all came from a girl aged 5-17 years with cystic fibrosis.

This clone is a singleton in its sample. The chain employs TRBV2 and TRBJ1-3; D is ambiguous. The CDR3 has 16 amino acids. Germline CDR1 is SNHLY and CDR2 is FYNNEI. V lost 4 bases, J lost 0 bases, and 13 bases lay in between. The CDR3: CASSVGRSYSGNTIYF. CDR3 DNA sequence: TGTGCCAGCAGTGTTGGCAGGTCCTACTCTGGAAACACCATATATTTT.

V and J are TRBV5-6 and TRBJ2-5; D call uncertain. Germline V gene sequence: CDR1 SGHDT, CDR2 YYEEEE. Trimming left V 5 bases short and J 7 bases short, with 18 bases between. CDR3 length: 14 residues. CDR3 loop: CASSHWVFSGTQYF. CDR3 in DNA: TGTGCCAGCAGTCATTGGGTTTTTAGTGGGACCCAGTACTTC.

The chain joins TRBV19 to TRBJ2-3; D perhaps matches TRBD2 (6 bases). The CDR3 contains 14 residues. The germline V gene encodes CDR1 LNHDA and CDR2 SQIVND (reference sequence). V was pared by 3 bases and J by 3 bases, with 10 bases between. This CDR3 reads CASSISAGTDTQYF. Here the CDR3 DNA reads TGTGCCAGTAGTATTTCGGCGGGGACAGATACGCAGTATTTT.

The V and J genes are TRBV7-9 and TRBJ1-4; D unclear. CDR1 is SEHNR, CDR2 FQNEAQ, per germline (reference sequence). The CDR3 spans 14 residues. V shed 5 bases and J shed 6 bases, with 13 bases lying between them. The CDR3 reads CASSPRGSDEKLFF. For the CDR3, the DNA is TGTGCCAGCAGCCCCCGGGGATCGGATGAAAAACTGTTTTTT.

The rearrangement joins TRBV6-5 to TRBJ1-1, with a tentative D call TRBD1 (5 bases). Trimming stripped 5 bases from V and 7 bases from J, with 20 bases between. The CDR3 covers 15 residues. Germline CDR1 reads MNHEY; CDR2 reads SVGAGI. This CDR3 is CASSRSVGDTDEAFF. The CDR3 nucleotides are TGTGCCAGCAGTAGGTCTGTAGGGGATACGGATGAAGCTTTCTTT.

This clone was detected once. V gene TRBV27 combines with J gene TRBJ2-7; tentative D call: TRBD2 (6 bases). The CDR3 totals 14 residues. Germline V gene data show CDR1 as MNHEY and CDR2 as SMNVEV (reference sequence). V shed 3 bases and J shed 3 bases, with 12 bases lying between them. CDR3 sequence reads: CASSFGGRSYEQYF. The CDR3 DNA sequence: TGTGCCAGCAGTTTTGGAGGGAGAAGCTACGAGCAGTACTTC.

The chain has TRBV6-4 and TRBJ2-2; no clear D. This CDR3 spans 14 amino acids. With 4 bases removed from V and 6 bases from J, the gap between germline ends came to 12 bases. CDR1 and CDR2 (germline): MRHNA, SNTAGT. CDR3 in DNA: TGTGCCAGCAGTGTAGGACCTGAAGCCGGGGAGCTGTTTTTT. Translating it yields CASSVGPEAGELFF.

The chain carries TRBV19 and TRBJ1-2; 7 bases align to TRBD1. The ends lost 7 bases at V and 6 bases at J; junction bases unmatched: 11. Germline V gene lookup returns CDR1 LNHDA and CDR2 SQIVND (reference sequence). There are 14 residues in the CDR3. In DNA, the CDR3 is TGTGCCAGTACTCGACAGGGTCGTGCTCATGGCTACACCTTC. Its translation is CASTRQGRAHGYTF. The whole variable domain, filled in from reference TRBV19 and TRBJ1-2, reads DGGITQSPKYLFRKEGQNVTLSCEQNLNHDAMYWYRQDPGQGLRLIYYSQIVNDFQKGDIAEGYSVSREKKESFPLTVTSAQKNPTAFYLCASTRQGRAHGYTFGSGTRLTVV.

The chain joins TRBV28 to TRBJ2-7, with 8 nucleotides matching TRBD2. The ends lost 2 bases at V and 5 bases at J; junction bases unmatched: 8. CDR1 MDHEN and CDR2 SYDVKM come from the germline V gene. This CDR3 has 15 residues. The CDR3 is CASSLVGGAGDEQYF. The CDR3 region has the DNA TGTGCCAGCAGTTTAGTGGGTGGAGCGGGAGACGAGCAGTACTTC.

The chain uses TRBV4-3 and TRBJ2-1; 11 bases agree with TRBD2. CDR1 and CDR2 (germline): LGHNA, YSLEER. The CDR3 extends over 18 amino acids. Unmatched junction bases numbered 7, after V lost 3 bases and J lost 0 bases. The CDR3: CASSHLLAGVSSYNEQFF. The CDR3 coding sequence is TGCGCCAGCAGCCACTTACTAGCGGGGGTTAGCTCCTACAATGAGCAGTTCTTC.

The chain employs TRBV4-1 and TRBJ2-5; 13 bases align to TRBD2. The germline gives CDR1 MGHRA, CDR2 YSYEKL. With V trimmed by 4 bases and J by 4 bases, 9 bases remained unmatched. CDR3 length: 17 residues. CDR3 amino acids: CASSPGLAGLGGETQYF. CDR3 nucleotide sequence: TGCGCCAGCAGCCCGGGACTAGCGGGACTCGGGGGAGAGACCCAGTACTTC.

The CDR3 region is CASSLLTSRETQYF. The DNA for the CDR3 is TGCGCCAGCAGCTTGCTCACTAGCCGGGAGACCCAGTACTTC. The rearrangement links TRBV5-1 to TRBJ2-5; weak D call: TRBD2 (6 bases). CDR3 length: 14 amino acids. Germline assignment: CDR1 SGHRS and CDR2 YFSETQ. Trimming took 1 base from V and 5 from J, leaving 12 bases between them.

The chain employs TRBV10-3 and TRBJ1-1; 7 nucleotides agree with TRBD1. From germline, CDR1 is ENHRY and CDR2 SYGVKD. The CDR3 contains 16 residues. Losses at the gene ends were 10 bases for V and 5 bases for J; bases not matched to a gene: 19. The CDR3 reads CATRSLLAQGRTEAFF. The CDR3 coding sequence is TGTGCCACCCGGTCCCTTCTTGCACAGGGGCGGACTGAAGCTTTCTTT.

The chain carries TRBV5-1 and TRBJ1-4; TRBD1 agrees at 9 bases. Germline V lookup: CDR1 SGHRS, CDR2 YFSETQ. With 4 bases clipped from V and 6 bases from J, the junction kept 4 bases outside the gene matches. The CDR3 spans 14 residues. DNA for the CDR3: TGCGCCAGCAGCGATGACAGGGGGTATGAAAAACTGTTTTTT. Encoded protein: CASSDDRGYEKLFF.

The chain has TRBV5-6 and TRBJ1-1; D not certain. Trimming pared 1 base from V and 1 base from J, leaving 17 bases between. Per the germline V gene, CDR1 is SGHDT and CDR2 is YYEEEE. CDR3 length equals 17 residues. This chain's CDR3 is CASSLSIVGSWNTEAFF. The CDR3, as DNA: TGTGCCAGCAGCTTGTCGATAGTAGGCAGTTGGAACACTGAAGCTTTCTTT.

This rearrangement joins TRBV30 to TRBJ2-2; 10 bases match TRBD2. The germline V gene has CDR1 GTSNPN and CDR2 SVGIG (reference sequence). The V segment lost 3 bases and the J segment 6 bases; nucleotides outside the gene matches: 1. The CDR3 is 13 residues long. The CDR3 loop is CAWRLAGSGELFF. The CDR3 bases are TGTGCCTGGAGACTAGCGGGATCCGGGGAGCTGTTTTTT. The variable domain in full, with the rest retrieved from reference TRBV30 and TRBJ2-2, is SQTIHQWPATLVQPVGSPLSLECTVEGTSNPNLYWYRQAAGRGLQLLFYSVGIGQISSEVPQNLSASRPQDRQFILSSKKLLLSDSGFYLCAWRLAGSGELFFGEGSRLTVL.

This chain joins TRBV5-1 and TRBJ2-5; 7 bases line up with TRBD2. The CDR3 has 15 residues. After removal of 9 bases from V and 3 bases from J, the junction contained 14 bases not matched to a gene. The germline V gene has CDR1 SGHRS and CDR2 YFSETQ. The CDR3, as DNA: TGCGCCACCTCCCCGGGACTATTCTCAAAAGAGACCCAGTACTTC. Its translation is CATSPGLFSKETQYF.